The sequence of this T cell receptor beta chain was determined in a study of metastatic and nonmetastatic thyroid tumors. Whole-study context: Across blood and tumor or nodule tissue, repertoires from malignant and benign thyroid patients were compared with one another.

None of the patients had undergone any treatment ahead of thyroid surgery. Study outcomes and limitations: In both blood and tumor samples, TCR beta diversity was reported significantly higher for malignant than benign nodules.

Per the study methods: What underpinned the distant-metastasis classifier for papillary thyroid cancer was the set of CDR3 differences across clinicopathological groups. TCRdb re-called clones from the PCR reads using MiXCR. These V and J calls originate from TCRdb's pipeline instead of the authors' own analysis. The table records approximately 25,000 clones, approximately 22% of them present only once. With 2 bases removed from V and 0 bases from J, the gap between germline ends came to 15 bases. This CDR3 comprises 18 residues. Germline CDR1 SGHRS, CDR2 YFSETQ. Ten or more counts support this clone. Its antigen is unidentified.

The TCR sequence derives from a male donor with papillary thyroid cancer or a benign thyroid nodule (not recorded which). Some clones in this sample may be carry-over from other donors' samples. Sequencing was done on a sample of blood. The rearrangement uses TRBV5-1 and TRBJ2-6; possibly TRBD1 for D (6 bases). CDR3 nucleotide sequence: TGCGCCAGCAGCTTAGTTGGGACACACCACTCTGGGGCCAACGTCCTGACTTTC. Its protein product is CASSLVGTHHSGANVLTF.